The rows below give T cell receptor beta chains drawn from one sample of a study of neurological immune-mediated disorders. TCRdb itself ran the 5' RACE reads through MiXCR, one entry per CDR3 protein. This table holds 45,000 or so distinct CDR3 sequences, around 3.3% found once. Material for sequencing was PBMCs. All receptors derive from a woman in her fifties or sixties with multiple sclerosis. CDR3s include the opening cysteine and the closing phenylalanine or tryptophan. A D gene is named only where the DNA matches it firmly. Rows give clone size only sometimes, using once, few, many, or a class for an expanded clone.

17	TRBV7-6	TRBJ2-5	NA	many	CASSLAASRGYQETQYF	TGTGCCAGCAGCTTAGCAGCCAGTAGGGGGTACCAAGAGACCCAGTACTTC
13	TRBV27	TRBJ1-2	NA	many	CASSPGGLYGYTF	TGTGCCAGCAGTCCGGGGGGGCTCTATGGCTACACCTTC
15	TRBV20-1	TRBJ1-1	NA	many	CSAKNSGSGVTEAFF	TGCAGTGCCAAGAATTCGGGGTCCGGAGTCACTGAAGCTTTCTTT
16	TRBV7-6	TRBJ1-4	NA	NA	CASSLAQGTFDEKLFF	TGTGCCAGCAGCTTAGCACAGGGCACATTCGATGAAAAACTGTTTTTT
16	TRBV5-1	TRBJ2-1	TRBD1	many	CASSLRRDSNYNEQFF	TGCGCCAGCAGCTTGCGCCGGGACAGCAACTACAATGAGCAGTTCTTC
16	TRBV20-1	TRBJ2-5	TRBD2	many	CSARGTRTSGQETQYF	TGCAGTGCTAGGGGAACCCGGACTAGCGGGCAAGAGACCCAGTACTTC
17	TRBV27	TRBJ1-6	NA	many	CASSKRRADSYNSPLHF	TGTGCCAGCTCCAAACGCCGGGCAGACAGTTATAATTCACCCCTCCACTTT
15	TRBV7-2	TRBJ1-4	NA	many	CASSLGGETNEKLFF	TGTGCCAGCAGCTTAGGGGGAGAAACTAATGAAAAACTGTTTTTT
12	TRBV18	TRBJ1-2	NA	many	CASSPLTSGYTF	TGTGCCAGCTCACCACTTACGAGCGGCTACACCTTC
13	TRBV24-1	TRBJ1-1	NA	many	CATSDPGYTEAFF	TGTGCCACCAGTGATCCGGGGTACACTGAAGCTTTCTTT
17	TRBV5-1	TRBJ2-3	TRBD2	many	CASSLGAGGPVADTQYF	TGCGCCAGCAGCTTGGGAGCGGGAGGGCCTGTGGCAGATACGCAGTATTTT
17	TRBV4-2	TRBJ2-5	TRBD2	many	CASSQGSTSGAQETQYF	TGTGCCAGCAGCCAAGGGTCGACTAGCGGGGCCCAAGAGACCCAGTACTTC
13	TRBV20-1	TRBJ2-2	NA	many	CSAAQTGPGELFF	TGCAGTGCCGCCCAAACAGGGCCCGGGGAGCTGTTTTTT
13	TRBV7-2	TRBJ2-7	NA	many	CASSFTRGYEQYF	TGTGCCAGCAGCTTCACTAGGGGCTACGAGCAGTACTTC
14	TRBV18	TRBJ2-2	TRBD1	many	CASSPSGGPGELFF	TGTGCCAGCTCACCATCAGGGGGCCCCGGGGAGCTGTTTTTT
15	TRBV5-6	TRBJ2-2	TRBD1	many	CASSIRDRNTGELFF	TGTGCCAGCAGCATAAGGGACAGGAATACCGGGGAGCTGTTTTTT
18	TRBV12-3/TRBV12-4	TRBJ1-1	TRBD1	many	CASSPGVIEGAWNTEAFF	TGTGCCAGCAGTCCAGGAGTGATAGAGGGGGCCTGGAACACTGAAGCTTTCTTT
17	TRBV7-8	TRBJ2-3	TRBD2	many	CASTPWGSGRTTDTQYF	TGTGCCAGCACCCCGTGGGGTAGCGGGAGAACCACAGATACGCAGTATTTT
16	TRBV20-1	TRBJ2-2	TRBD2	many	CSAQQGGGGPTGELFF	TGCAGTGCCCAACAGGGCGGGGGGGGCCCCACCGGGGAGCTGTTTTTT